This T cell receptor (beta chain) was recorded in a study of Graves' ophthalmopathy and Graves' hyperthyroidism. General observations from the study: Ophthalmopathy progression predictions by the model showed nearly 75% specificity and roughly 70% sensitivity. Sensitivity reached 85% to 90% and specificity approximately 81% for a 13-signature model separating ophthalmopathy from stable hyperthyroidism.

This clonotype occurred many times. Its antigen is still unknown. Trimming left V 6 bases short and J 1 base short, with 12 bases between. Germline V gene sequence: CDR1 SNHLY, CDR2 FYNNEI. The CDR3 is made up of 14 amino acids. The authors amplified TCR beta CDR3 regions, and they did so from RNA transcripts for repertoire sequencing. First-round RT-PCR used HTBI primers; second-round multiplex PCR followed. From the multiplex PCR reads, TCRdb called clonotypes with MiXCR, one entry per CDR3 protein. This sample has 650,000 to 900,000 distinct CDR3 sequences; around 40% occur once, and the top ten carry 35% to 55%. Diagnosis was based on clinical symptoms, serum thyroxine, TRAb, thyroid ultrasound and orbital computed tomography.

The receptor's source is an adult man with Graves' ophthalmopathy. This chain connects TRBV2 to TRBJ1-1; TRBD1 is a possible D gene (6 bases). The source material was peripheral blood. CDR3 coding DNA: TGTGCCAGCAGGCAGGGGCTGGGGAACACTGAAGCTTTCTTT. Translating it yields CASRQGLGNTEAFF. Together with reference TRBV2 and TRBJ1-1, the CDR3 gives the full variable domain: EPEVTQTPSHQVTQMGQEVILRCVPISNHLYFYWYRQILGQKVEFLVSFYNNEISEKSEIFDDQFSVERPDGSNFTLKIRSTKLEDSAMYFCASRQGLGNTEAFFGQGTRLTVV.